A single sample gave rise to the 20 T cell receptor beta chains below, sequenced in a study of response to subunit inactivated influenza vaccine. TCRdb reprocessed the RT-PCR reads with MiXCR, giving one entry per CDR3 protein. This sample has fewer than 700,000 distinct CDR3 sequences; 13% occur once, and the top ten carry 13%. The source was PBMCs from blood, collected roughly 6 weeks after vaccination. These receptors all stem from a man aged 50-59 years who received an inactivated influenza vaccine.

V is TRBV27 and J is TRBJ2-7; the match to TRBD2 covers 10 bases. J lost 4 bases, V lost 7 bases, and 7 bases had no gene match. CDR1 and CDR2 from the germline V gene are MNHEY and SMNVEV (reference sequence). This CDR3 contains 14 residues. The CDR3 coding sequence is TGTGCCAGCAAGATGCTAGCGGGGGCTTACGAGCAGTACTTC. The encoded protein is CASKMLAGAYEQYF.

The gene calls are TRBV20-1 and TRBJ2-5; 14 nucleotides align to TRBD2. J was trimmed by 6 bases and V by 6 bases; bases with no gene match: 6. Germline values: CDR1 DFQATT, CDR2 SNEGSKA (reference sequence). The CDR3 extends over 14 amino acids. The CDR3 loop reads CSAKRLAGGQTQYF. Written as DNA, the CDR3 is TGCAGTGCAAAAAGACTAGCGGGGGGGCAGACCCAGTACTTC.

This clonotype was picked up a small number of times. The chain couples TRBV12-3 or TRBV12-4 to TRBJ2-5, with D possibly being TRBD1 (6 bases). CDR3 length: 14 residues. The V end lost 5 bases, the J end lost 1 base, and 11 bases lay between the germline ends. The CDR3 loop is CASSVTGTQETQYF. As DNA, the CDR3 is TGTGCCAGCAGTGTGACAGGAACCCAAGAGACCCAGTACTTC.

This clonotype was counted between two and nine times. CDR3 sequence: CASSFGQGRTEAFF. The CDR3 DNA reads TGTGCCAGCTCTTTCGGGCAGGGGAGAACTGAAGCTTTCTTT. The V and J genes are TRBV9 and TRBJ1-1; perhaps TRBD1 as D (6 bases). V was pared by 7 bases and J by 5 bases, with 18 bases between. CDR1 SGDLS and CDR2 YYNGEE come from the germline V gene. The CDR3 is 14 residues long.

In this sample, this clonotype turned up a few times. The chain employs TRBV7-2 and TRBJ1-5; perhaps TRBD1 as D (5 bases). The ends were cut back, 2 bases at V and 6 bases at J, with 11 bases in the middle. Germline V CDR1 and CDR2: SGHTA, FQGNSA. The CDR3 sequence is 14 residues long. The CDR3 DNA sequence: TGTGCCAGCAGCTTATCGGTGGGGGGTCAGCCCCAGCATTTT. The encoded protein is CASSLSVGGQPQHF.

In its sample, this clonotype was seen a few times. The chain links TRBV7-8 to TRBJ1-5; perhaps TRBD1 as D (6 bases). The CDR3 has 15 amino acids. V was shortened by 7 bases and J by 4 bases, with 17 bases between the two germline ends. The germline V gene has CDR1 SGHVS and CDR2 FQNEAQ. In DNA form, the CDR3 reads TGTGCCAGCACCCCCGAGGGGGTTGGTAATCAGCCCCAGCATTTT. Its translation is CASTPEGVGNQPQHF.

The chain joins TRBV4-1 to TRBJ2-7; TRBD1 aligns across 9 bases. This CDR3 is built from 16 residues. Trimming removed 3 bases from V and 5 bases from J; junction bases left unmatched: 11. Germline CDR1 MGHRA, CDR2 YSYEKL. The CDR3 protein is CASSHPRGQGLHEQYF. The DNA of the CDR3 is TGCGCCAGCAGCCACCCAAGGGGACAGGGACTCCACGAGCAGTACTTC.

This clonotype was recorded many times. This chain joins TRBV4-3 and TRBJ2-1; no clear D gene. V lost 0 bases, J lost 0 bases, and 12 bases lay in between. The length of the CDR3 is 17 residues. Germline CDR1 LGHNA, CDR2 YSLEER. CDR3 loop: CASSQDLGSSSYNEQFF. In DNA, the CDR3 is TGCGCCAGCAGCCAAGATCTAGGCTCAAGCTCCTACAATGAGCAGTTCTTC.

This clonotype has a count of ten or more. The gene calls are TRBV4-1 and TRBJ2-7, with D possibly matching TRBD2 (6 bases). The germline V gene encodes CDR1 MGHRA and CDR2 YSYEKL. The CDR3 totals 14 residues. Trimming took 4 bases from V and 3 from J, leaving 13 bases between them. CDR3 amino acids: CASSRPGTGYEQYF. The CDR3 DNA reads TGCGCCAGCAGCCGACCTGGGACTGGCTACGAGCAGTACTTC.

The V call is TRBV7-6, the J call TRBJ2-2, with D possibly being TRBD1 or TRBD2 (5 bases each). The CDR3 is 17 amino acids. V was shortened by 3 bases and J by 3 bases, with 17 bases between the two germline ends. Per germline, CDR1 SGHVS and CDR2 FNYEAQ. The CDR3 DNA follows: TGTGCCAGCAGCTTTGAGGCAGGGCGGGTCGACACCGGGGAGCTGTTTTTT. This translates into CASSFEAGRVDTGELFF.

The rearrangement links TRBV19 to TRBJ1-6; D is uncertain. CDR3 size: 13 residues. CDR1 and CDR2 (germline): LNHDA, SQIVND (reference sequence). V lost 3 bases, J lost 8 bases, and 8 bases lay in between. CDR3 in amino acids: CASSIEDDSPLHF. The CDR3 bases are TGTGCCAGTAGTATCGAAGACGATTCACCCCTCCACTTT.

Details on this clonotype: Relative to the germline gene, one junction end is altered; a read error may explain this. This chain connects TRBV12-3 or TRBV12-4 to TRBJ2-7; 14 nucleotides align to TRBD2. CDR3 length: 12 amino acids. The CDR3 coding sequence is TGTGCCAGCAGTCAGACTAGCGGGAGGGCCCACTTC. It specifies CASSQTSGRAHF.

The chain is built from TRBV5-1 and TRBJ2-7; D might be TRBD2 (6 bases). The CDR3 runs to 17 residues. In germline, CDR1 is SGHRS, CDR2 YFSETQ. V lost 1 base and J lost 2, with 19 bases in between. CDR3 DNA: TGCGCCAGCAGCTTGACGGCGCGGGGAAACTTAGCCTACGAGCAGTACTTC. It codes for CASSLTARGNLAYEQYF.

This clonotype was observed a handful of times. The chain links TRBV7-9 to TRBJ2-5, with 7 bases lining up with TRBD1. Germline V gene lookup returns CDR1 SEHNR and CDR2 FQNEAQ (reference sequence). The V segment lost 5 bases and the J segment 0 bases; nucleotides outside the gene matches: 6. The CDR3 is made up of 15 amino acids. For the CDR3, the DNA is TGTGCCAGCAGCCCTGGGGACAGTCACCAAGAGACCCAGTACTTC. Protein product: CASSPGDSHQETQYF. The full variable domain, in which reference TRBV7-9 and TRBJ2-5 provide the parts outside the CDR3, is DTGVSQNPRHKITKRGQNVTFRCDPISEHNRLYWYRQTLGQGPEFLTYFQNEAQLEKSRLLSDRFSAERPKGSFSTLEIQRTEQGDSAMYLCASSPGDSHQETQYFGPGTRLLVL.

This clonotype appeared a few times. Here the CDR3 DNA reads TGCAGCGGATCTAGCGGCGACAATGAGCAGTTCTTC. Amino acid sequence: CSGSSGDNEQFF. The V and J genes are TRBV29-1 and TRBJ2-1; 7 bases line up with TRBD2. CDR1 is SQVTM, CDR2 ANQGSEA, per germline. J lost 5 bases, V lost 7 bases, and 5 bases had no gene match. The CDR3 has 12 residues.

CDR3 DNA: TGTGCCAGCAGCGTATCCGGGGGGAACAATGAGCAGTTCTTC. It is translated as CASSVSGGNNEQFF. This rearrangement joins TRBV9 to TRBJ2-1, with 7 bases lining up with TRBD2. The CDR3 runs to 14 residues. Germline lookup yields CDR1 SGDLS and CDR2 YYNGEE. Trimming removed 1 base from V and 5 bases from J; junction bases left unmatched: 3. Complete variable domain (other parts from reference TRBV9 and TRBJ2-1): DSGVTQTPKHLITATGQRVTLRCSPRSGDLSVYWYQQSLDQGLQFLIQYYNGEERAKGNILERFSAQQFPDLHSELNLSSLELGDSALYFCASSVSGGNNEQFFGPGTRLTVL.

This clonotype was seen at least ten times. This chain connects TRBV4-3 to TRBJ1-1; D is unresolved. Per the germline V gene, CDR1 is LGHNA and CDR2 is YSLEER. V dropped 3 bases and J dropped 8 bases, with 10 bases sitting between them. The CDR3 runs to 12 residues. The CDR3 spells CASSHSPGEAFF. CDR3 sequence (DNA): TGCGCCAGCAGCCACTCCCCCGGCGAAGCTTTCTTT.

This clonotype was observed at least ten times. CDR3 coding DNA: TGCAGTGCCCGCCCCTCTAGCGGGGCCCGGCAAGAGACCCAGTACTTC. It is translated as CSARPSSGARQETQYF. The chain is built from TRBV20-1 and TRBJ2-5; 9 positions agree with TRBD2. The germline CDR1 and CDR2 sequences are DFQATT and SNEGSKA (reference sequence). This CDR3 has 16 residues. Losses at the gene ends were 6 bases for V and 2 bases for J; bases not matched to a gene: 13.

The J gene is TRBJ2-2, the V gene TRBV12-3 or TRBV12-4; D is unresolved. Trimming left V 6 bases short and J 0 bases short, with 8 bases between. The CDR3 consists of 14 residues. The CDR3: CASSTWANTGELFF. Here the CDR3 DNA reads TGTGCCAGCAGCACCTGGGCGAACACCGGGGAGCTGTTTTTT.

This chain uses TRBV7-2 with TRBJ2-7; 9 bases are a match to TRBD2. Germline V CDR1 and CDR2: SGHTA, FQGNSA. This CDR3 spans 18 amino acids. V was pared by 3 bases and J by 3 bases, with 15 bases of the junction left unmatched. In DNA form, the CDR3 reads TGTGCCAGCAGCTTCAGGCTAGCGGGACGGGCTAGGAGCTACGAGCAGTACTTC. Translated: CASSFRLAGRARSYEQYF.